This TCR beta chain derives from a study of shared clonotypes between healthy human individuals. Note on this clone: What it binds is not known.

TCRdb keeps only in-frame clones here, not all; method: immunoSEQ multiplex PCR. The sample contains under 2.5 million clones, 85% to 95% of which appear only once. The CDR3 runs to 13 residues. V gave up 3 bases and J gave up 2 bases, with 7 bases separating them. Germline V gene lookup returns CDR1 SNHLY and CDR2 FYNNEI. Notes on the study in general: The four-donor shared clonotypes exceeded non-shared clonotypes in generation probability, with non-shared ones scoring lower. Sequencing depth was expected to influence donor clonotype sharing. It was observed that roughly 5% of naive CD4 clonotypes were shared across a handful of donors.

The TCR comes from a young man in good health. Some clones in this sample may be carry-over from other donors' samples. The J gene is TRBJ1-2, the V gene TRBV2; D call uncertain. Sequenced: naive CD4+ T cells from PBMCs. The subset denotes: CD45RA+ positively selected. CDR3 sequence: CASSDRTNYGYTF. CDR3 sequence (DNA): TGTGCCAGCAGTGACAGGACCAACTATGGCTACACCTTC.